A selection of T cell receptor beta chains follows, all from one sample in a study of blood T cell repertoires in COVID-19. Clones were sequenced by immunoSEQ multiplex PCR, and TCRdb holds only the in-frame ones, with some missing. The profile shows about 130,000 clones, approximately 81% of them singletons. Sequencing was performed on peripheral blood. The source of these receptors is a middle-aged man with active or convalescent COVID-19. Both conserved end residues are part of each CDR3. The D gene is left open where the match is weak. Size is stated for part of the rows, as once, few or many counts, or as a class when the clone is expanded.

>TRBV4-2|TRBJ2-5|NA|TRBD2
CASSHGEGQETQYF
TGTGCCAGCAGCCACGGGGAGGGACAAGAGACCCAGTACTTC
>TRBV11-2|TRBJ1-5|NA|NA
CASSPRAGPNQPQHF
TGTGCCAGCAGCCCCAGGGCAGGTCCCAATCAGCCCCAGCATTTT
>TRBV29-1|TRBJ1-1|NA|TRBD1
CSVLGQGGAEAFF
TGCAGCGTACTAGGACAGGGAGGGGCTGAAGCTTTCTTT
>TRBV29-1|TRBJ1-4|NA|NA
CSVEVSHLGEKLFF
TGCAGCGTTGAAGTGAGCCACCTAGGCGAAAAACTGTTTTTT
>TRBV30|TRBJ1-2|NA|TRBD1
CAWSVGTGAGGYTF
TGTGCCTGGAGTGTGGGGACAGGGGCTGGTGGCTACACCTTC
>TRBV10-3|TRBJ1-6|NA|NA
CAVTSSYNSPLHF
TGTGCCGTAACAAGCTCCTATAATTCACCCCTCCACTTT
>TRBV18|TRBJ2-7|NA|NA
CASSPPLLDRRTSYEQYF
TGTGCCAGCTCACCGCCGCTACTAGACAGGAGAACCTCCTACGAGCAGTACTTC
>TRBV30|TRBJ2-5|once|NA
CAWRRLNQETQYF
TGTGCCTGGAGGAGACTAAACCAAGAGACCCAGTACTTC
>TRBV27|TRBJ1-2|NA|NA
CASSNYGYGYTF
TGTGCCAGCAGTAACTACGGATATGGCTACACCTTC
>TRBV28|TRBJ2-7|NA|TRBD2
CASSWLAGNYEQYF
TGTGCCAGCAGTTGGCTAGCGGGTAATTACGAGCAGTACTTC
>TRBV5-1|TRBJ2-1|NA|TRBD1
CASSLGQGYNEQFF
TGCGCCAGCAGCCTCGGACAGGGATACAATGAGCAGTTCTTC
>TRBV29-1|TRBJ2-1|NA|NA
CSGRGGGSSEQFF
TGCAGCGGTCGGGGCGGAGGGAGTAGTGAGCAGTTCTTC
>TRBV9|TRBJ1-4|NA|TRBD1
CASSSGQATNEKLFF
TGTGCCAGCAGCTCGGGACAGGCAACTAATGAAAAACTGTTTTTT
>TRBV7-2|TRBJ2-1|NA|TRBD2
CASSSTSVSEQFF
TGTGCCAGCAGCTCGACTAGCGTAAGTGAGCAGTTCTTC
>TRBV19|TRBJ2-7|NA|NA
CASSYVRGGEQYF
TGTGCCAGTAGTTACGTTCGGGGAGGCGAGCAGTACTTC
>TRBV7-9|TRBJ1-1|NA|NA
CASSLEGVSTEAFF
TGTGCCAGCAGCTTAGAGGGGGTAAGCACTGAAGCTTTCTTT
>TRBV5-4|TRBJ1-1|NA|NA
CASSLDRWTEAFF
TGTGCCAGCAGCCTGGACCGGTGGACTGAAGCTTTCTTT
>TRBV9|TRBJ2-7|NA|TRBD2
CASSRGLAGVSGQYF
TGTGCCAGCAGCCGTGGACTAGCGGGAGTCTCCGGGCAGTACTTC
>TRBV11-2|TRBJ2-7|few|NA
CASSFSRGGEQYF
TGTGCCAGCAGCTTTTCTAGGGGTGGGGAGCAGTACTTC
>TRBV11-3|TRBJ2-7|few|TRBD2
CASSLETSGAAHEQYF
TGTGCCAGCAGCTTGGAGACTAGCGGGGCCGCCCACGAGCAGTACTTC
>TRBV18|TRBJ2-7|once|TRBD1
CASSPDRVREQYF
TGTGCCAGCTCACCGGACAGGGTTCGCGAGCAGTACTTC
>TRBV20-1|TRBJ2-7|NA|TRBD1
CSASGDRGVYEQYF
TGCAGTGCTAGTGGGGACAGGGGGGTCTACGAGCAGTACTTC
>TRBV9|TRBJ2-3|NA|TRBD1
CASSGDRENTQYF
TGTGCCAGCAGCGGGGACAGGGAAAATACGCAGTATTTT
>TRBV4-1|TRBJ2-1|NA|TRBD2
CASSQDRGLAAEQFF
TGCGCCAGCAGCCAAGATCGAGGACTAGCCGCTGAGCAGTTCTTC
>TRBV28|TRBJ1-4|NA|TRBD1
CASSFSVDRDNEKLFF
TGTGCCAGCAGTTTTAGCGTGGACAGGGATAATGAAAAACTGTTTTTT
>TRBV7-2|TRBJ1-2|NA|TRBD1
CASSSRDRGVDGYTF
TGTGCCAGCAGCTCCCGGGACAGGGGTGTCGATGGCTACACCTTC
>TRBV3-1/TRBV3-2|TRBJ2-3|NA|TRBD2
CASSLGGGSGDTQYF
TGTGCCAGCAGCCTAGGAGGCGGGAGCGGAGATACGCAGTATTTT